These 11 T cell receptor beta chains were sequenced from one sample in a study of fetal regulatory T cell absence and autoimmunity. Produced via immunoSEQ multiplex PCR; TCRdb's table is partial and in-frame only. The table includes roughly 95,000 clones, approximately 75% detected once. The specimen was pancreas tissue. The source of these receptors is a male donor with IPEX syndrome.

The rearrangement links TRBV5-8 to TRBJ2-6; D perhaps matches TRBD1 (6 bases). V lost 4 bases and J lost 3, with 11 bases in between. From germline, CDR1 is SGHTS and CDR2 YDEGEE. CDR3 length: 15 residues. CDR3 region: CASSLRGYGANVLTF. The CDR3 DNA follows: TGTGCCAGCAGCCTTAGGGGGTATGGGGCCAACGTCCTGACTTTC.

As DNA, the CDR3 is TGCGCCAGCAGCTTGTGGGGGACATACTCTGGGGCCAACGTCCTGACTTTC. It yields the protein CASSLWGTYSGANVLTF. The chain employs TRBV5-1 and TRBJ2-6, with D perhaps TRBD1 (6 bases). The CDR3 sequence is 17 residues long. Trimming stripped 1 base from V and 0 bases from J, with 11 bases between. Per the germline V gene, CDR1 is SGHRS and CDR2 is YFSETQ. Full variable domain (remainder filled in from reference TRBV5-1 and TRBJ2-6): KAGVTQTPRYLIKTRGQQVTLSCSPISGHRSVSWYQQTPGQGLQFLFEYFSETQRNKGNFPGRFSGRQFSNSRSEMNVSTLELGDSALYLCASSLWGTYSGANVLTFGAGSRLTVL.

DNA of the CDR3: TGTGCCAGCAGCCCAGGGGGCAGGAATCAGCCCCAGCATTTT. Residues: CASSPGGRNQPQHF. The chain employs TRBV6-1 and TRBJ1-5; 8 bases are a match to TRBD1. J gave up 4 bases and V 6 bases, and 5 bases lay outside the gene matches. Germline CDR1 and CDR2: MNHNS and SASEGT. The CDR3 sequence is 14 residues long.

The chain links TRBV15 to TRBJ1-2; D is uncertain. Germline CDR1 and CDR2: LNHNV and YYDKDF (reference sequence). V lost 0 bases, J lost 4 bases, and 6 bases lay in between. This CDR3 has 13 residues. The CDR3 reads CATSRDLGYGYTF. The CDR3 DNA reads TGTGCCACCAGCAGAGATCTGGGCTATGGCTACACCTTC.

The chain employs TRBV6-5 and TRBJ1-4; tentative D call: TRBD1 (5 bases). Looked up from germline, CDR1 is MNHEY and CDR2 is SVGAGI. The CDR3 is 13 amino acids. Trimming stripped 5 bases from V and 10 bases from J, with 14 bases between. The CDR3 DNA sequence: TGTGCCAGCAGTCCCGGGACGGGCGGAAAACTGTTTTTT. Translating gives CASSPGTGGKLFF.

The chain joins TRBV6-6 to TRBJ2-3; 7 bases align to TRBD2. In germline, CDR1 is MNHNY, CDR2 SVGAGI (reference sequence). V lost 5 bases to trimming and J lost 0 bases; unmatched junction nucleotides: 5. This CDR3 has 15 amino acids. The chain's CDR3 is CASSPSGTSTDTQYF. CDR3 coding DNA: TGTGCCAGCAGTCCTAGCGGAACTAGCACAGATACGCAGTATTTT.

The genes are TRBV5-6 and TRBJ2-7, with TRBD2 matching 7 bases. The V gene's germline CDR1 is SGHDT and CDR2 YYEEEE. The length of the CDR3 is 13 residues. V lost 0 bases to trimming and J lost 6 bases; unmatched junction nucleotides: 3. CDR3 protein: CASSLVSGAEQYF. CDR3 in DNA: TGTGCCAGCAGCTTGGTAAGCGGGGCCGAGCAGTACTTC.

This chain uses TRBV5-1 with TRBJ2-1, with 8 bases that match TRBD2. This CDR3 contains 15 residues. Germline V lookup: CDR1 SGHRS, CDR2 YFSETQ. The trim removed 6 bases at V and 9 bases at J, leaving 14 bases unmatched. This CDR3 is CASTPGQRELIEQFF. CDR3 nucleotide sequence: TGCGCCAGCACCCCCGGCCAGCGGGAGTTGATTGAGCAGTTCTTC.

This sequence joins TRBV7-2 and TRBJ2-2, with D possibly matching TRBD2 (5 bases). This CDR3 has 15 amino acids. Germline values: CDR1 SGHTA, CDR2 FQGNSA. The V gene lost 1 base and the J gene lost 2 bases, with 8 bases spanning the gap. This CDR3 reads CASSLGTANTGELFF. CDR3 coding DNA: TGTGCCAGCAGCTTAGGGACTGCTAACACCGGGGAGCTGTTTTTT. Full variable domain (rest looked up from reference TRBV7-2 and TRBJ2-2): GAGVSQSPSNKVTEKGKDVELRCDPISGHTALYWYRQSLGQGLEFLIYFQGNSAPDKSGLPSDRFSAERTGGSVSTLTIQRTQQEDSAVYLCASSLGTANTGELFFGEGSRLTVL.

The rearrangement uses TRBV6-4 and TRBJ2-3, with D hard to call. The CDR3 is 12 residues long. Per the germline V gene, CDR1 is MRHNA and CDR2 is SNTAGT. Between the trimmed V and J ends, which lost 7 bases and 2 bases, there was a span of 7 bases. This CDR3 is CASTWHTDTQYF. The DNA for the CDR3 is TGTGCCAGCACATGGCACACAGATACGCAGTATTTT.

The rearrangement joins TRBV14 to TRBJ1-6; D is unclear. Germline V CDR1 and CDR2: SGHDN, FVKESK. The CDR3 length is 13 residues. V was cut by 2 bases and J by 4 bases, with 3 bases left in between. The CDR3 DNA reads TGTGCCAGCAGCCAACAGTATAATTCACCCCTCCACTTT. It encodes CASSQQYNSPLHF.